The rows below give T cell receptor beta chains drawn from one sample of a study of CD4 T cells in relation to SARS-CoV-2 and coronaviruses. Their target antigens are unknown. Assay: immunoSEQ multiplex PCR; the TCRdb copy retains only in-frame clones and omits some. The sample contains some 26,000 clones, about 70% of which appear only once. Sequenced material: CD4+ T cells from PBMCs, cultured in vitro. These receptors came from a human donor in good health. Each CDR3 is given with its conserved first and last residue. A D gene is named only where the DNA matches it firmly. Only some rows state a clone size, as once, few, many or a class for expanded clones.

cdr3_aa,cdr3_nt,j_call,v_call,d_call,clone_size
CASSPPYGGPNTEAFF,TGTGCCAGCTCACCACCGTATGGGGGACCGAACACTGAAGCTTTCTTT,TRBJ1-1,TRBV18,-,-
CASSLETGYGYTF,TGTGCCAGCAGCTTAGAGACAGGCTATGGCTACACCTTC,TRBJ1-2,TRBV7-2,-,few
CASTEAFF,TGTGCCAGCACTGAAGCTTTCTTT,TRBJ1-1,TRBV6-4,-,few
CASSQVGADGYTF,TGTGCCAGCAGCCAAGTAGGGGCCGATGGCTACACCTTC,TRBJ1-2,TRBV3-1/TRBV3-2,-,-
CASTYHGAGAETQYF,TGTGCCAGCACCTACCACGGGGCAGGAGCGGAGACCCAGTACTTC,TRBJ2-5,TRBV6-5,-,-
CASSQEVAGYNEQFF,TGCGCCAGCAGCCAAGAAGTTGCGGGATACAATGAGCAGTTCTTC,TRBJ2-1,TRBV4-3,-,few
CASSESFVTIYF,TGTGCCAGCAGTGAGTCGTTCGTGACCATATATTTT,TRBJ1-3,TRBV6-1,-,-
CASSLSQEGSPLHF,TGTGCCAGCAGCTTATCTCAGGAAGGTTCACCCCTCCACTTT,TRBJ1-6,TRBV7-6,-,-
CASSGQGWTGELFF,TGTGCCAGCAGTGGACAGGGATGGACCGGGGAGCTGTTTTTT,TRBJ2-2,TRBV7-2,TRBD1,few
CASSHGLSRGRLQPQHF,TGTGCCAGCAGTCATGGCCTTTCTAGGGGGCGTCTTCAGCCCCAGCATTTT,TRBJ1-5,TRBV2,TRBD1,-
CASSPTLTGPSYNEQFF,TGTGCCAGCAGTCCGACCCTGACGGGACCTTCCTACAATGAGCAGTTCTTC,TRBJ2-1,TRBV7-6,-,-
CASSFPGQAGELFF,TGCGCCAGCAGCTTTCCCGGACAGGCCGGGGAGCTGTTTTTT,TRBJ2-2,TRBV5-1,TRBD1,-
CASSFSGRGTGELFF,TGCGCCAGCAGCTTTAGCGGGAGGGGCACCGGGGAGCTGTTTTTT,TRBJ2-2,TRBV5-1,TRBD2,-
CSVGLLLKETQYF,TGCAGCGTGGGACTCCTACTTAAAGAGACCCAGTACTTC,TRBJ2-5,TRBV29-1,-,-
CASSQDLSGRGEGGYTF,TGCGCCAGCAGCCAAGATCTTTCGGGTCGGGGGGAGGGTGGCTACACCTTC,TRBJ1-2,TRBV4-1,-,-
CASSPNSGNTIYF,TGTGCCAGCAGCCCTAACTCTGGAAACACCATATATTTT,TRBJ1-3,TRBV3-1/TRBV3-2,-,few
CASSPGTGVGGYTF,TGTGCCAGTAGCCCCGGCACAGGGGTTGGAGGCTACACCTTC,TRBJ1-2,TRBV19,TRBD1,few
CASSLAAGNTIYF,TGTGCCAGCAGTTTGGCTGCCGGAAACACCATATATTTT,TRBJ1-3,TRBV12-3/TRBV12-4,-,-
CASGRGLVADTQYF,TGCGCCAGCGGGCGGGGACTAGTTGCAGATACGCAGTATTTT,TRBJ2-3,TRBV5-1,TRBD2,-
CASSLRGASSGANVLTF,TGTGCCAGCAGCTTGAGGGGGGCTAGCTCTGGGGCCAACGTCCTGACTTTC,TRBJ2-6,TRBV7-2,-,-
CASNQGPGNTIYF,TGTGCCAGCAACCAGGGCCCTGGAAACACCATATATTTT,TRBJ1-3,TRBV7-9,-,few
CATGGGQGGDNEQFF,TGCGCCACCGGGGGAGGACAGGGAGGGGACAATGAGCAGTTCTTC,TRBJ2-1,TRBV10-2,-,few
CATSRGGLNEKLFF,TGTGCCACCAGCAGAGGGGGACTTAATGAAAAACTGTTTTTT,TRBJ1-4,TRBV15,-,-
CASSPRAVNRGHQETQYF,TGTGCCAGCTCACCACGAGCTGTGAACAGGGGGCACCAAGAGACCCAGTACTTC,TRBJ2-5,TRBV18,TRBD1,-
CASSYTLGHPEAFF,TGTGCCAGCAGTTACACTCTGGGACACCCTGAAGCTTTCTTT,TRBJ1-1,TRBV6-6,-,-
CASNPGTSSYEQYF,TGTGCCAGCAACCCCGGGACTAGCTCTTACGAGCAGTACTTC,TRBJ2-7,TRBV7-2,TRBD2,few
CATQSSGSSYNEQFF,TGTGCCACGCAATCTAGCGGGAGCTCCTACAATGAGCAGTTCTTC,TRBJ2-1,TRBV30,TRBD2,-
CASSSSRAGELFF,TGTGCCAGCAGCTCGTCGCGGGCCGGGGAGCTGTTTTTT,TRBJ2-2,TRBV11-3,-,once
CASSLDGDGYTF,TGTGCCAGCAGCTTAGATGGGGATGGCTACACCTTC,TRBJ1-2,TRBV11-1,-,few
CASSTGGTAFF,TGTGCCAGCAGTACAGGGGGCACGGCTTTCTTT,TRBJ1-1,TRBV3-1/TRBV3-2,TRBD1,-
CASTSGGGTAYNEQFF,TGCGCCAGCACCTCGGGGGGCGGGACGGCCTACAATGAGCAGTTCTTC,TRBJ2-1,TRBV5-1,-,-
CASSPDGKGPDTQYF,TGTGCCAGCAGCCCGGACGGGAAAGGGCCAGATACGCAGTATTTT,TRBJ2-3,TRBV5-4,-,-
CASTGTEAFF,TGTGCCAGCACGGGTACTGAAGCTTTCTTT,TRBJ1-1,TRBV2,-,-
CASSQAPGSGEQYF,TGTGCCAGCAGTCAGGCCCCAGGGTCGGGAGAGCAGTACTTC,TRBJ2-7,TRBV7-2,-,-
CASSYRTGQGGTEAFF,TGTGCCAGCAGTTACAGGACGGGACAGGGAGGTACTGAAGCTTTCTTT,TRBJ1-1,TRBV6-2/TRBV6-3,TRBD1,-
CASRWDRGRSNSPLHF,TGTGCCAGCAGGTGGGACAGGGGGCGAAGTAATTCACCCCTCCACTTT,TRBJ1-6,TRBV27,TRBD1,-
CAISPGLAGGQETQYF,TGTGCCATCAGTCCGGGACTAGCGGGGGGCCAAGAGACCCAGTACTTC,TRBJ2-5,TRBV10-3,TRBD2,-
CAISGEITSTDTQYF,TGTGCCATCAGTGGCGAAATTACTAGCACAGATACGCAGTATTTT,TRBJ2-3,TRBV10-3,-,-
CASSIDRDSGQYF,TGTGCCAGTAGTATAGACAGGGACAGCGGGCAGTACTTC,TRBJ2-7,TRBV19,TRBD1,-
CASSQFSGINTQYF,TGCGCCAGCAGTCAATTCTCGGGTATAAATACGCAGTATTTT,TRBJ2-3,TRBV23-1,-,few
CASSLGPGIVETQYF,TGTGCCAGCAGCTTAGGCCCAGGGATTGTGGAGACCCAGTACTTC,TRBJ2-5,TRBV7-2,-,-
CASSLGGSGELFF,TGTGCCAGCAGTTTAGGGGGGAGCGGGGAGCTGTTTTTT,TRBJ2-2,TRBV12-3/TRBV12-4,-,-
CATRAGTGGPYDEQYF,TGTGCCACCCGAGCAGGGACGGGAGGCCCATACGACGAGCAGTACTTC,TRBJ2-7,TRBV15,TRBD2,-
CASSPPGQGNHEQYF,TGTGCCAGCAGCCCGCCGGGACAGGGCAACCACGAGCAGTACTTC,TRBJ2-7,TRBV5-6,TRBD1,few